The 20 T cell receptor beta chains below come from one sample, sequenced in a study of blood T cell repertoires in COVID-19. Only in-frame clones appear in the TCRdb table, and some are missing; sequencing was by immunoSEQ multiplex PCR. The table includes about 62,000 clones, approximately 80% detected once. Sequenced input: peripheral blood. These receptor sequences come from a woman aged 50 to 60 with active or convalescent COVID-19.

The rearrangement joins TRBV15 to TRBJ1-4; the D is unclear. V was cut by 0 bases and J by 4 bases, with 3 bases left in between. This CDR3 contains 13 residues. The germline CDR1 and CDR2 sequences are LNHNV and YYDKDF (reference sequence). CDR3 sequence (DNA): TGTGCCACCAGCAGAGACTTTAATGAAAAACTGTTTTTT. It codes for CATSRDFNEKLFF.

The chain uses TRBV25-1 and TRBJ1-1, with a possible D match to TRBD1 (5 bases). The CDR3 is 14 amino acids. The germline V gene encodes CDR1 MGHDK and CDR2 SYGVNS. With 3 bases removed from V and 1 base from J, the gap between germline ends came to 9 bases. The CDR3 sequence is CASSEQGGNTEAFF. CDR3 in DNA: TGTGCCAGCAGTGAGCAGGGCGGGAACACTGAAGCTTTCTTT.

The chain couples TRBV3-1 (or the pseudogene TRBV3-2) to TRBJ1-4, with 7 bases matching TRBD1. The length of the CDR3 is 15 residues. Germline V CDR1 and CDR2: LGHDT, YNNKEL (reference sequence). V shed 3 bases, J shed 7 bases, and the junction held 8 bases outside the gene matches. CDR3 sequence reads: CASSHGDRDLEKLFF. CDR3 coding DNA: TGTGCCAGCAGCCATGGTGACAGGGACCTTGAAAAACTGTTTTTT.

This sequence joins TRBV19 and TRBJ2-7; D gene ambiguous. Trimming removed 5 bases from V and 0 bases from J, with 17 bases in between. CDR1 and CDR2 (germline): LNHDA, SQIVND (reference sequence). The CDR3 extends over 16 amino acids. CDR3: CASSGPIAKFSYEQYF. The CDR3 DNA sequence: TGTGCCAGTAGTGGTCCGATAGCCAAGTTCTCCTACGAGCAGTACTTC.

The chain joins TRBV30 to TRBJ1-1, with a weak D call TRBD1 (6 bases). CDR3 size: 13 residues. The V gene lost 1 base and the J gene lost 3 bases, with 9 bases spanning the gap. CDR1 and CDR2 from the germline V gene are GTSNPN and SVGIG (reference sequence). CDR3 protein: CAWSGGRDTEAFF. The DNA of the CDR3 is TGTGCCTGGAGTGGGGGGCGGGACACTGAAGCTTTCTTT.

The chain uses TRBV7-2 and TRBJ2-7, with 10 bases that match TRBD1. The germline CDR1 and CDR2 sequences are SGHTA and FQGNSA. This CDR3 is 14 amino acids long. Trimming removed 1 base from V and 4 bases from J; junction bases left unmatched: 1. The CDR3 sequence: CASSLGQGAYEQYF. DNA of the CDR3: TGTGCCAGCAGCTTAGGACAGGGGGCTTACGAGCAGTACTTC. Complete variable domain (other parts from reference TRBV7-2 and TRBJ2-7): GAGVSQSPSNKVTEKGKDVELRCDPISGHTALYWYRQSLGQGLEFLIYFQGNSAPDKSGLPSDRFSAERTGGSVSTLTIQRTQQEDSAVYLCASSLGQGAYEQYFGPGTRLTVT.

J is TRBJ1-1 and V is TRBV7-2; D is undetermined. This CDR3 spans 15 amino acids. V was cut by 1 base and J by 1 base, with 10 bases left in between. CDR1 SGHTA and CDR2 FQGNSA come from the germline V gene. The CDR3 region is CASSLDGTWNTEAFF. The CDR3 bases are TGTGCCAGCAGCTTAGATGGCACCTGGAACACTGAAGCTTTCTTT.

This clone is a singleton in its sample. The rearrangement links TRBV30 to TRBJ1-1; TRBD1 is a possible D gene (5 bases). Germline V gene data show CDR1 as GTSNPN and CDR2 as SVGIG (reference sequence). With 4 bases removed from V and 4 bases from J, the gap between germline ends came to 10 bases. The CDR3 extends over 12 amino acids. CDR3 in amino acids: CAWTRGTTEAFF. CDR3 DNA sequence: TGTGCCTGGACTAGGGGTACCACTGAAGCTTTCTTT. The complete variable domain, with remaining parts taken from reference TRBV30 and TRBJ1-1, reads SQTIHQWPATLVQPVGSPLSLECTVEGTSNPNLYWYRQAAGRGLQLLFYSVGIGQISSEVPQNLSASRPQDRQFILSSKKLLLSDSGFYLCAWTRGTTEAFFGQGTRLTVV.

This chain uses TRBV24-1 with TRBJ1-5; 12 nucleotides match TRBD1. The CDR3 contains 16 residues. Trimming removed 4 bases from V and 6 bases from J; junction bases left unmatched: 6. Germline V lookup: CDR1 KGHDR, CDR2 SFDVKD. The CDR3 protein is CATSDTGTGGVQPQHF. The CDR3 nucleotides read TGTGCCACCAGTGACACCGGGACAGGGGGCGTTCAGCCCCAGCATTTT.

The CDR3 here is CASSQDGVSSGANVLTF. The CDR3 region has the DNA TGCGCCAGCAGCCAAGACGGGGTTTCCTCTGGGGCCAACGTCCTGACTTTC. V and J are TRBV4-3 and TRBJ2-6, with a weak D call TRBD2 (5 bases). CDR3 length equals 17 residues. Trimming removed 0 bases from V and 0 bases from J, with 9 bases in between. Germline CDR1 LGHNA, CDR2 YSLEER.

The chain couples TRBV29-1 to TRBJ1-1, with TRBD1 matching over 9 bases. The germline gives CDR1 SQVTM, CDR2 ANQGSEA. The CDR3 contains 12 residues. The ends lost 4 bases at V and 4 bases at J; junction bases unmatched: 1. The CDR3 protein is CSVGTGATEAFF. DNA of the CDR3: TGCAGCGTTGGGACAGGGGCCACTGAAGCTTTCTTT.

This rearrangement joins TRBV30 to TRBJ2-5; unclear D gene. Germline-derived CDR1 and CDR2 are GTSNPN and SVGIG (reference sequence). Trimming cost V 5 bases and J 5 bases, with 9 bases left between them. The CDR3 totals 11 residues. CDR3 loop: CAWGLRETQYF. DNA of the CDR3: TGTGCCTGGGGGTTGCGGGAGACCCAGTACTTC.

In this sample, this clone turned up a few times. This sequence joins TRBV5-1 and TRBJ2-7; 10 bases match TRBD1. The CDR3 has 17 residues. V lost 4 bases to trimming and J lost 0 bases; unmatched junction nucleotides: 10. Looked up from germline, CDR1 is SGHRS and CDR2 is YFSETQ. The CDR3 sequence is CASSPTVGQGHSYEQYF. The CDR3 region has the DNA TGCGCCAGCAGCCCTACTGTGGGACAGGGGCACTCCTACGAGCAGTACTTC.

Remarks on this clone: The junction departs from the called germline gene at one end, perhaps through a read error. The rearrangement joins TRBV2 to TRBJ2-1, with D possibly being TRBD2 (6 bases). CDR3 length: 14 amino acids. Germline V gene data show CDR1 as SNHLY and CDR2 as FYNNEI. The CDR3 bases are TGTGCCAGCAGACACCGGGACTCCGACAATGAGCAGTTCTTC. This sequence encodes CASRHRDSDNEQFF. Variable domain in full (rest from reference TRBV2 and TRBJ2-1): EPEVTQTPSHQVTQMGQEVILRCVPISNHLYFYWYRQILGQKVEFLVSFYNNEISEKSEIFDDQFSVERPDGSNFTLKIRSTKLEDSAMYFCASRHRDSDNEQFFGPGTRLTVL.

The J gene is TRBJ1-5, the V gene TRBV6-5; a weak D match, TRBD1 (5 bases). V lost 7 bases and J 2 bases, leaving 9 bases between the germline ends. The germline V gene has CDR1 MNHEY and CDR2 SVGAGI. The CDR3 consists of 13 residues. The CDR3 DNA follows: TGTGCCAGCACAAGGGGTGGCAATCAGCCCCAGCATTTT. Protein product: CASTRGGNQPQHF.

The V call is TRBV9, the J call TRBJ2-7; 7 bases align to TRBD2. This CDR3 comprises 15 residues. V dropped 4 bases and J dropped 1; count of bases not matched to a gene: 8. Germline V CDR1 and CDR2: SGDLS, YYNGEE. Here the CDR3 DNA reads TGTGCCAGCAGCCCCCGCCAAGCGGGATCCTACGAGCAGTACTTC. Its translation is CASSPRQAGSYEQYF.

This clone came up a few times. V usage is TRBV20-1 and J usage is TRBJ2-5; TRBD1 might be the D (6 bases). Germline CDR1 DFQATT, CDR2 SNEGSKA (reference sequence). Trimming removed 7 bases at V and 7 bases at J, with 13 bases between. CDR3 length: 11 residues. The CDR3 region is CSVWDKGTQYF. CDR3 in DNA: TGCAGTGTTTGGGACAAGGGGACCCAGTACTTC.

The CDR3 spells CATRTGGGSEAFF. The CDR3 region has the DNA TGTGCCACCAGGACGGGGGGAGGGTCTGAAGCTTTCTTT. The J gene is TRBJ1-1, the V gene TRBV24-1; weak D call: TRBD1 (5 bases). From germline, CDR1 is KGHDR and CDR2 SFDVKD. The germline V and J ends were trimmed by 7 bases and 6 bases, with 14 bases remaining between them. The CDR3 has 13 amino acids.

CDR3 in amino acids: CASSKTGDNFYGYTF. The CDR3 DNA follows: TGTGCCAGCAGCAAGACAGGGGATAACTTCTATGGCTACACCTTC. This rearrangement joins TRBV7-2 to TRBJ1-2; TRBD1 matches at 8 bases. Germline lookup yields CDR1 SGHTA and CDR2 FQGNSA. The CDR3 is 15 residues long. V dropped 5 bases and J dropped 4; count of bases not matched to a gene: 9. Based on the CDR3 plus reference TRBV7-2 and TRBJ1-2, the full variable domain is GAGVSQSPSNKVTEKGKDVELRCDPISGHTALYWYRQSLGQGLEFLIYFQGNSAPDKSGLPSDRFSAERTGGSVSTLTIQRTQQEDSAVYLCASSKTGDNFYGYTFGSGTRLTVV.

The chain is built from TRBV27 and TRBJ2-7, with TRBD2 matching over 7 bases. Trimming removed 8 bases from V and 5 bases from J; junction bases left unmatched: 12. Germline V gene data show CDR1 as MNHEY and CDR2 as SMNVEV (reference sequence). There are 14 residues in the CDR3. The CDR3 is CASSLLASPHEQYF. CDR3 bases: TGTGCCAGCTCGCTACTAGCGAGCCCCCACGAGCAGTACTTC.